This T cell receptor (beta chain) was profiled in a study of shared clonotypes between healthy human individuals (TCRdb year 2020). About the full investigation: A couple of women and three men aged 18 to 49 years were included in the cohort. For each donor, CD4 naive and CD4 memory were each run on three plates, CD8 naive on two plates, and CD8 memory on one plate. Blood TCR repertoires of about five healthy adults were deeply sequenced to estimate repertoire size and the extent of clonotype sharing between individuals. To increase sequencing depth and limit assay-specific biases, TCR repertoire library preparation and sequencing were carried out by different laboratories using diverse techniques. Per donor, leukapheresis produced somewhere between about 0.85 and 10 billion PBMCs. Here is what the overall study found, with its caveats: Across a few donors, approximately 4.9% of naive CD4, roughly 3.8% of naive CD8, 2.3% of memory CD4, and under 0.45% of memory CD8 clonotypes were shared. Larger estimated clonotype richness was generally found for naive subsets than for memory subsets. Sampling was restricted to blood, and TCR repertoires in tissue are likely to differ from TCR repertoires in blood. Clonotypes shared by all four sorted-subset donors showed higher generation probabilities than non-shared clonotypes. The small number of donors limited the genetic and exposure-history diversity represented. Incomplete sequencing was indicated by rarefaction of sorted-subset datasets, despite the large sequencing depth. Based on pairwise subsampling, the degree of clonotype sharing among donors was expected to be affected by sequencing depth.

The germline V gene encodes CDR1 MNHNS and CDR2 SASEGT. V is shortened by 5 bases, J by 4 bases, and the region joining them spans 8 bases. The CDR3 sequence holds 13 residues, the cysteine and phenylalanine included. The CDR3 DNA has 39 bases and is translated from base 1. Donors were healthy HIV-negative adults with no recently reported acute infections or vaccinations. Every donor was a Caucasian adult living in Nashville, Tennessee, USA. CD4+ T cells were enriched by magnetic negative selection, after which naive cells were positively selected on CD45RA and the negative fraction was taken as the memory subset. Blood was collected by leukapheresis, and PBMCs were isolated by Ficoll-Histopaque density gradient centrifugation and then cryopreserved in liquid nitrogen vapor phase. Analytical flow cytometry was used to check the purity and quantity of every magnetically sorted T cell population. From each sorted fraction, genomic DNA was isolated and quantified by UV absorbance on a Nanodrop 2000c.

This clone was picked up a small number of times. It has no known antigen specificity. The input lacks base qualities; no much larger clone sits a single base away. Using the deep immunoSEQ assay, multiplex PCR amplified TCR CDR3 regions from genomic DNA. Extracted genomic DNA from each cell subset was spread evenly across all wells of several immunoSEQ 96-well plates, with each plate serving as a replicate. For sorted subsets, roughly 190 ng of genomic DNA, equivalent to around 30,000 T cell genomes, went into each replicate PCR. Purified libraries were quantified with a Qubit 3.0 fluorometer, sized on a Bioanalyzer 2100, and re-quantified with the KAPA Library Quantification kit. Each immunoSEQ 96-well plate was sequenced on its own single-read 150-cycle Illumina NextSeq 550 flow cell. In the authors' own workflow: Because the immunoSEQ output included only junctional sequences and no quality scores, the filtering could not be the same as the filtering used for full-length reads. Sequences were annotated with PyIR, a Python wrapper for IgBLAST v1.9, using IMGT germline references to assign V/J genes and CDR3. Reads with weak V/J assignments (E-value above 1e-6), missing CDR3, stop codons, out-of-frame junctions, or ambiguous translated residues were removed. V3J clonotypes were defined as sequences sharing an identical inferred V gene, J gene, and CDR3 amino acid sequence. Percentage overlap between repertoires was computed as shared unique clonotypes divided by the size of the smaller repertoire. Three approaches were used to assess repertoire richness: RTK rarefaction, the Chao1 estimator, and Recon v2.1 estimates of unobserved clonotypes. OLGA was used to compute generation probabilities for all TCRbeta clonotypes that the gDNA method yielded from a few donors. Held by TCRdb, this immuneACCESS table contains in-frame sequences only and omits some clones. Under half of the omission traces to an unresolved V gene where checked; the cause of the rest is unknown. The V and J calls and clone size are taken from that table; D and trimming were inferred from the DNA. Here the sample has 950,000 to 1,300,000 clones; 65% to 80% occur a single time. 1.4% of the sample comes from the top ten.

The sequencing sample was made of memory CD4+ T cells sorted from blood. The meaning of the sample's cell subset or site label: CD45RA-negative fraction. The TCR sequence derives from a man younger than 30 in good health. The sequence links TRBV6-1 to TRBJ2-2, with no confident D gene call. CDR3 reads: CASSRPSTGELFF. The nucleotide sequence reads as follows: TGTGCCAGCAGTAGGCCTAGCACCGGGGAGCTGTTTTTT.